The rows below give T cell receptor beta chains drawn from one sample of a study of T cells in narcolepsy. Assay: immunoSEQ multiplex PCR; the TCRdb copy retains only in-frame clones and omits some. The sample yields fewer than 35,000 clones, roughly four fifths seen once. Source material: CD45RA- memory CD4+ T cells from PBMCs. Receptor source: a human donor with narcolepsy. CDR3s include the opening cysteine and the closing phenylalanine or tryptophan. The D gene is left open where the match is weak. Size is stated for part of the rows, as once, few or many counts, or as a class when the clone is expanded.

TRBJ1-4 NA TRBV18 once TGTGCCAGCTCACAGGAGGGAAAGGGAAATGAAAAACTGTTTTTT CASSQEGKGNEKLFF
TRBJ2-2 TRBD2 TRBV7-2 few TGTGCCAGCAGCCCTGGGACTAGCGGGGGAGCCGGGGAGCTGTTTTTT CASSPGTSGGAGELFF
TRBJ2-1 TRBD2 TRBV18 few TGTGCCAGCTCACCTGCTAGCGGGGCAGGGGACAATGAGCAGTTCTTC CASSPASGAGDNEQFF
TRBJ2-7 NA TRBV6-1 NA TGTGCCAGCAGCGCGGCGAACCCCCCCTACGAGCAGTACTTC CASSAANPPYEQYF
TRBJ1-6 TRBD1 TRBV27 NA TGTGCCAGCAGAACCCGGACAGGGAATTCACCCCTCCACTTT CASRTRTGNSPLHF
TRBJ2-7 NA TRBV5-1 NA TGCGCCAGCAGCCTAGGGCCCGGCTCCTACGAGCAGTACTTC CASSLGPGSYEQYF
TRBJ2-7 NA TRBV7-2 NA TGTGCCAGCAGCTTAGAATTTGGTTCGTTCATCTACGAGCAGTACTTC CASSLEFGSFIYEQYF
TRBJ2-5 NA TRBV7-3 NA TGTGCCAGCAGCCCGAGTTTGGGGGAGACCCAGTACTTC CASSPSLGETQYF
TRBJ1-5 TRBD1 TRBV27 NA TGTGCCAGCAGTTCCCAGGGGGCGCGTCAGCCCCAGCATTTT CASSSQGARQPQHF
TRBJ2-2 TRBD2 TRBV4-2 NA TGTGCCAGCAGCCAAACGACTAGCGGGGCCGGGGAGCTGTTTTTT CASSQTTSGAGELFF